The 19 T cell receptor beta chains listed next were all sequenced from one sample in a study of CD8 T cells in Susac syndrome. The RNA, about 0.45 to 1 ug, was put through reverse transcription using random hexamers. TCRdb redid the calling of the immunoSEQ multiplex PCR reads with MiXCR, one entry per CDR3 protein. The sample shows about 100,000 distinct CDR3 sequences, around 96% of them seen only once. The sample comprised CD8+ T cells from PBMCs. The receptors stem from a human donor with Susac syndrome.

The J gene is TRBJ1-1, the V gene TRBV5-1; D ambiguous. The germline V and J ends were trimmed by 4 bases and 4 bases, with 11 bases remaining between them. Germline CDR1 and CDR2: SGHRS and YFSETQ. The CDR3 spans 13 residues. Here the CDR3 DNA reads TGCGCCAGCAGCCCCACCTGGGGCACTGAAGCTTTCTTT. Translated, it gives CASSPTWGTEAFF.

The rearrangement uses TRBV6-5 and TRBJ2-7; D gene ambiguous. Germline V gene lookup returns CDR1 MNHEY and CDR2 SVGAGI. This CDR3 has 13 residues. V was clipped by 1 base and J by 5 bases, with 9 bases between them. CDR3 bases: TGTGCCAGCAGTTACTTTGTGGCTGACGAGCAGTACTTC. Amino acid sequence: CASSYFVADEQYF.

V gene TRBV7-7 combines with J gene TRBJ2-5; 7 positions agree with TRBD1. This CDR3 has 16 residues. Germline trimming cut 5 bases from V and 1 base from J; bases unmatched to any gene: 10. In germline, CDR1 is SSHAT, CDR2 FNYEAQ (reference sequence). CDR3 region: CASSPRGRGTQETQYF. The CDR3 DNA reads TGTGCCAGCAGCCCCCGGGGCAGGGGGACCCAAGAGACCCAGTACTTC.

V gene TRBV28 combines with J gene TRBJ2-1; 15 bases fit TRBD2. With V trimmed by 1 base and J by 8 bases, 6 bases remained unmatched. The CDR3 consists of 17 residues. Germline V gene data show CDR1 as MDHEN and CDR2 as SYDVKM. The CDR3 nucleotides are TGTGCCAGCAGTTTATCCGGGACTAGCGGGAGGATGGATGAGCAGTTCTTC. It translates to CASSLSGTSGRMDEQFF.

The V gene is TRBV20-1, the J gene TRBJ1-2; 7 bases are a match to TRBD1. The trim removed 0 bases at V and 6 bases at J, leaving 7 bases unmatched. The CDR3 contains 14 residues. The V gene's germline CDR1 is DFQATT and CDR2 SNEGSKA (reference sequence). As DNA, the CDR3 is TGCAGTGCTAGAGATTGGGGGCAGGGGGATGGCTACACCTTC. This gives the protein CSARDWGQGDGYTF.

The CDR3 loop reads CASSSLNVSTDTQYF. The CDR3 coding sequence is TGTGCCAGCAGCTCGTTGAACGTGAGCACAGATACGCAGTATTTT. V is TRBV6-6 and J is TRBJ2-3; D unresolved. The CDR3 has 15 residues. CDR1 MNHNY and CDR2 SVGAGI come from the germline V gene (reference sequence). The V gene lost 6 bases and the J gene lost 0 bases, with 13 bases spanning the gap.

V gene TRBV29-1 combines with J gene TRBJ1-2; D is ambiguous. Germline V lookup: CDR1 SQVTM, CDR2 ANQGSEA. The CDR3 loop spans 14 amino acids. V gave up 4 bases and J gave up 3 bases, with 15 bases separating them. CDR3 nucleotides: TGCAGCGTTGTCTCATGGCAGGAAGACTATGGCTACACCTTC. Translation: CSVVSWQEDYGYTF. The full variable domain, rest sourced from reference TRBV29-1 and TRBJ1-2, is SAVISQKPSRDICQRGTSLTIQCQVDSQVTMMFWYRQQPGQSLTLIATANQGSEATYESGFVIDKFPISRPNLTFSTLTVSNMSPEDSSIYLCSVVSWQEDYGYTFGSGTRLTVV.

V gene TRBV20-1 combines with J gene TRBJ2-5; D possibly corresponds to TRBD1 (6 bases). This CDR3 has 14 amino acids. V was shortened by 2 bases and J by 0 bases, with 10 bases between the two germline ends. Germline V gene lookup returns CDR1 DFQATT and CDR2 SNEGSKA (reference sequence). CDR3 loop: CSARLYRDQETQYF. CDR3 in DNA: TGCAGTGCTAGATTATACAGGGACCAAGAGACCCAGTACTTC.

J is TRBJ2-1 and V is TRBV14; 11 nucleotides line up with TRBD2. Trimming at V came to 4 bases and at J to 6 bases, leaving 2 bases not matched to a gene. The CDR3 consists of 14 residues. CDR1 is SGHDN, CDR2 FVKESK, per germline. CDR3 region: CASSLGLAGNEQFF. The CDR3 DNA reads as TGTGCCAGCAGCCTAGGACTAGCGGGCAATGAGCAGTTCTTC.

The J gene is TRBJ1-1, the V gene TRBV7-9, with 8 bases matching TRBD1. The CDR3 totals 15 residues. Germline CDR1 SEHNR, CDR2 FQNEAQ (reference sequence). The V gene end was trimmed by 5 bases and the J gene end by 1 base; junction bases not matched to a gene: 6. Written as DNA, the CDR3 is TGTGCCAGCAGCCCCCAGGGGGCGCGGAACACTGAAGCTTTCTTT. It codes for CASSPQGARNTEAFF.

The V and J genes are TRBV6-2 or TRBV6-3 and TRBJ2-5; 9 bases map to TRBD1. CDR1 and CDR2 from the germline V gene are MNHEY and SVGEGT. The CDR3 is made up of 15 amino acids. V was pared by 6 bases and J by 5 bases, with 10 bases of the junction left unmatched. The CDR3 protein is CASRPTGTGSETQYF. In DNA, the CDR3 is TGTGCCAGCAGACCCACCGGGACAGGGTCGGAGACCCAGTACTTC.

The V call is TRBV25-1, the J call TRBJ2-5; a weak D match, TRBD2 (6 bases). Trimming removed 3 bases from V and 4 bases from J, with 12 bases in between. Germline loops: CDR1 MGHDK, CDR2 SYGVNS. The CDR3 has 14 amino acids. The CDR3 protein is CASSEGGRPETQYF. CDR3 coding DNA: TGTGCCAGCAGTGAGGGAGGTCGACCAGAGACCCAGTACTTC.

The J gene is TRBJ1-1, the V gene TRBV3-1; the D is unclear. Germline V gives CDR1 LGHDT, CDR2 YNNKEL (reference sequence). This CDR3 contains 14 residues. V lost 1 base to trimming and J lost 2 bases, with 8 bases between them. CDR3 bases: TGTGCCAGCAGCCAAGGTTACACTAACACTGAAGCTTTCTTT. This translates into CASSQGYTNTEAFF.

This chain uses TRBV6-6 with TRBJ1-5; 7 nucleotides line up with TRBD1. CDR1 is MNHNY, CDR2 SVGAGI, per germline (reference sequence). The CDR3 extends over 16 amino acids. J was trimmed by 3 bases and V by 2 bases; bases with no gene match: 7. DNA for the CDR3: TGTGCCAGCAGTTACCTAGACAGGGTAACCAATCAGCCCCAGCATTTT. This sequence encodes CASSYLDRVTNQPQHF.

The chain links TRBV27 to TRBJ1-2, with 8 nucleotides matching TRBD1. CDR3 length equals 17 residues. J was trimmed by 0 bases and V by 6 bases; bases with no gene match: 12. In germline, CDR1 is MNHEY, CDR2 SMNVEV (reference sequence). This chain's CDR3 is CASRKTGEGPANYGYTF. The CDR3 DNA is TGTGCCAGCAGGAAGACAGGGGAGGGTCCAGCTAACTATGGCTACACCTTC.

This chain links TRBV4-1 with TRBJ2-5; a weak D match, TRBD1 (6 bases). CDR1 is MGHRA, CDR2 YSYEKL, per germline. With 0 bases removed from V and 5 bases from J, the gap between germline ends came to 13 bases. This CDR3 spans 15 amino acids. The CDR3 reads CASSQDDRLGETQYF. CDR3 coding DNA: TGCGCCAGCAGCCAAGATGACAGGTTGGGCGAGACCCAGTACTTC.

This clonotype has a single count. The V call is TRBV12-3 or TRBV12-4, the J call TRBJ2-5; D may match TRBD1 or TRBD2 (5 bases each). The CDR3 is 15 residues long. The V end was cut by 3 bases, the J end by 5 bases, with 16 bases between. CDR3 coding DNA: TGTGCCAGCAGTTTCGGGCAGGGAGTTCCCGAGACCCAGTACTTC. Translation gives CASSFGQGVPETQYF.

The rearrangement links TRBV15 to TRBJ2-7, with no clear D. The CDR3 is 13 residues long. The germline CDR1 and CDR2 sequences are LNHNV and YYDKDF (reference sequence). Trimming took off 8 bases at V and 3 bases at J, with 14 bases between the two ends. The CDR3 DNA reads TGTGCCACCGGCTCTCCTTTGCTCTACGAGCAGTACTTC. It encodes CATGSPLLYEQYF.

This clonotype was found once. The chain links TRBV7-9 to TRBJ2-5, with 7 bases aligning to TRBD2. CDR3 length: 14 amino acids. V was pared by 8 bases and J by 2 bases, with 8 bases of the junction left unmatched. CDR1 and CDR2 (germline): SEHNR, FQNEAQ (reference sequence). The CDR3 DNA follows: TGTGCCAGCGGACCTAGCGGACTACAAGAGACCCAGTACTTC. Translation: CASGPSGLQETQYF.